The 3 T cell receptor beta chains below were found in one sample sequenced in a study of siplizumab effects on memory and regulatory T cells. Sequenced by immunoSEQ multiplex PCR; TCRdb stores in-frame clones only, minus some. The sample has roughly 60,000 clones; approximately 95% are singletons. The sample taken for sequencing was CD8+ T cells sorted from blood. All receptors derive from a human donor in good health.

The chain carries TRBV7-8 and TRBJ2-7; 7 bases are a match to TRBD1. The CDR3 runs 14 residues. CDR1 is SGHVS and CDR2 is FQNEAQ in the germline V gene. V trimming: 6 bases; J trimming: 0 bases; junction bases outside the gene matches: 5. DNA of the CDR3: TGTGCCAGCAGGCCCCGGGACAGCTCCTACGAGCAGTACTTC. Residues: CASRPRDSSYEQYF. Combining the CDR3 with reference TRBV7-8 and TRBJ2-7 gives the whole variable domain GAGVSQSPRYKVAKRGQDVALRCDPISGHVSLFWYQQALGQGPEFLTYFQNEAQLDKSGLPSDRFFAERPEGSVSTLKIQRTQQEDSAVYLCASRPRDSSYEQYFGPGTRLTVT.

This chain connects TRBV28 to TRBJ1-1; the D gene is possibly TRBD1 (5 bases). V lost 3 bases, J lost 1 base, and 6 bases lay in between. Germline V gene lookup returns CDR1 MDHEN and CDR2 SYDVKM. This CDR3 spans 13 amino acids. Here the CDR3 DNA reads TGTGCCAGCAGTTTGGGGCAGAACACTGAAGCTTTCTTT. It encodes CASSLGQNTEAFF.

The sample holds one count of this clone. The rearrangement links TRBV4-3 to TRBJ2-1, with 9 bases matching TRBD2. The CDR3 has 15 amino acids. Germline V lookup: CDR1 LGHNA, CDR2 YSLEER. V trimming: 0 bases; J trimming: 10 bases; junction bases outside the gene matches: 7. The CDR3 region has the DNA TGCGCCAGCAGCCAAGATTCGGGGACTAGCAGCGAGCAGTTCTTC. As protein: CASSQDSGTSSEQFF.